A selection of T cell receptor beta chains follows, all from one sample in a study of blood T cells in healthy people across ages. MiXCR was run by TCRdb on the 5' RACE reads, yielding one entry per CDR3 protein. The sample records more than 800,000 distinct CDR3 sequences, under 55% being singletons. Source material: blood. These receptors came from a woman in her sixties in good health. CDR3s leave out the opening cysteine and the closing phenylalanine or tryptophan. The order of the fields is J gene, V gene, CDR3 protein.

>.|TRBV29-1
SVVILDRGYEQY
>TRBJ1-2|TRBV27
ASSSLGHSRYGYT
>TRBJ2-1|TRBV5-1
ASSELSGRVGNEQF
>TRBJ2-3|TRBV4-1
ASSHPARGLAGDTQY
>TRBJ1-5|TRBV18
ASSPDGNQPQH
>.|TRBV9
ASSPTRDGYEQY
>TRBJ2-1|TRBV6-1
ASSALTSGPYNEQF
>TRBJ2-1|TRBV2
ASNERTYNEQF
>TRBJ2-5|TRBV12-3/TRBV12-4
ASSRNGEETQY
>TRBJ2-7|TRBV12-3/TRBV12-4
ASSPSGTGSYEQY
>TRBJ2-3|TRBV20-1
SARDRQTDTQY
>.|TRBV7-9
ASSSPGTSIYEQY
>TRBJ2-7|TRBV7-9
ASSLDGTSTYEQY
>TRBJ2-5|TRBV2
ASHHSGSQETQY
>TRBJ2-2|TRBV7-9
ASSLRTGVTGELF
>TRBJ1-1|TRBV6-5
ASTSTLPEAF
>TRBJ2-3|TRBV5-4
ASSKTRGASTDTQY
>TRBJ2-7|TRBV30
AWRTTYEQY
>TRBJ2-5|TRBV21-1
ASSKRGLQETQY
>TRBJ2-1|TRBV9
ASSAGLAGGRDNEQF
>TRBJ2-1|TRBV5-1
ASSFRDKYNEQF
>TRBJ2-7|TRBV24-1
ATSDPSRAYEQY
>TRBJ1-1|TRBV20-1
SASPPLARLNTEAF
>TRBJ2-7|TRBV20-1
SARDDTSGYEQY
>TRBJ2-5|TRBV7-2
ASSRTRDLERY
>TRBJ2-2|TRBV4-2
ASSQEGLAGATGELF
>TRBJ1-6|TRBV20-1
SARIGEGSYNSPLH
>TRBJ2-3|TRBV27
ASSFRTSGISTDTQY
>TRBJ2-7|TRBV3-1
ASSQAPTSSYEQY
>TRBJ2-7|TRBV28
ASSAQPPSSYEQY
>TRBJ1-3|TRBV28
ASSLNPTDSGNTIY